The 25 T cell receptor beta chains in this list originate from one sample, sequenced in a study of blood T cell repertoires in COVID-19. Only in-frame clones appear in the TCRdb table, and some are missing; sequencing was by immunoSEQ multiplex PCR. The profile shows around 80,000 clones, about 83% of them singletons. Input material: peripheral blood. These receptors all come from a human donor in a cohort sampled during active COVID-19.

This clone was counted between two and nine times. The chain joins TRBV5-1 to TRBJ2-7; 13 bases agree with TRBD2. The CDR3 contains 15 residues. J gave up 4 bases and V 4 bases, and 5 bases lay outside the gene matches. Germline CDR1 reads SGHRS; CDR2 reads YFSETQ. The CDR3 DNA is TGCGCCAGCAGCACCGGACTAGCGGGAGAGTACGAGCAGTACTTC. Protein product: CASSTGLAGEYEQYF.

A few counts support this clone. CDR3 nucleotide sequence: TGTGCCTGGGGACCTAGCGGTAGCACAGATACGCAGTATTTT. Translated, it gives CAWGPSGSTDTQYF. The chain recombines TRBV30 with TRBJ2-3, with 7 bases aligning to TRBD2. With 5 bases clipped from V and 0 bases from J, the junction kept 5 bases outside the gene matches. Looked up from germline, CDR1 is GTSNPN and CDR2 is SVGIG (reference sequence). The CDR3 contains 14 residues. Together with reference TRBV30 and TRBJ2-3, the CDR3 gives the full variable domain: SQTIHQWPATLVQPVGSPLSLECTVEGTSNPNLYWYRQAAGRGLQLLFYSVGIGQISSEVPQNLSASRPQDRQFILSSKKLLLSDSGFYLCAWGPSGSTDTQYFGPGTRLTVL.

The CDR3 DNA follows: TGTGCCAGCAGTGAAGCTCGACAGGGTGGTGAAAAACTGTTTTTT. Residues: CASSEARQGGEKLFF. The chain carries TRBV2 and TRBJ1-4; 7 nucleotides line up with TRBD1. The CDR3 totals 15 residues. The junction had 5 bases not matched to a gene; V was cut back by 0 bases and J by 7 bases. Germline V gene data show CDR1 as SNHLY and CDR2 as FYNNEI.

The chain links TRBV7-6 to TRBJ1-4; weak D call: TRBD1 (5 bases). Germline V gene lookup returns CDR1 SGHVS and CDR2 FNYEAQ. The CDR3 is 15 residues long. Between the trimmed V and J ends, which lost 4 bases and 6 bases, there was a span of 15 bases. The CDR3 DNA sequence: TGTGCCAGCAGCTCCACAGGAAAGTGGGATGAAAAACTGTTTTTT. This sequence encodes CASSSTGKWDEKLFF.

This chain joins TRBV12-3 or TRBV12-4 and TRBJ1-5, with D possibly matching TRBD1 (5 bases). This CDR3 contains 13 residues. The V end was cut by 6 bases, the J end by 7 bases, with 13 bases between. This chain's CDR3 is CASSPGQGQPQHF. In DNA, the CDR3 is TGTGCCAGCAGCCCCGGCCAGGGCCAGCCCCAGCATTTT.

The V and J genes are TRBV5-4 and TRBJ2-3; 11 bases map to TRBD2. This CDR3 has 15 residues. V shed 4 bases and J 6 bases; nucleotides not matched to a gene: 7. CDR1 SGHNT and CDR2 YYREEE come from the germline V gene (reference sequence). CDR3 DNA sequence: TGTGCCAGCAGCGTAGCGGGGGGGCGGGGTGATACGCAGTATTTT. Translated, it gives CASSVAGGRGDTQYF.

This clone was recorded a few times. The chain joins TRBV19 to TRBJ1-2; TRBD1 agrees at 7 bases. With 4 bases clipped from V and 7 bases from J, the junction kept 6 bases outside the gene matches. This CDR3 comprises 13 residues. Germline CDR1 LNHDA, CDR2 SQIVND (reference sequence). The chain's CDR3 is CASSSDRVLGYTF. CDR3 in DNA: TGTGCCAGTAGTAGTGACAGGGTCCTTGGCTACACCTTC.

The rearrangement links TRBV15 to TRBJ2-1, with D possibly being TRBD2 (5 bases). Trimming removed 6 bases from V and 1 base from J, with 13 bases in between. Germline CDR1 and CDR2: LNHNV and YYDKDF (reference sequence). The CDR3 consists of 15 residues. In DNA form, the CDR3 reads TGTGCCACCAGTCCACTAGATTGGTCCTACAATGAGCAGTTCTTC. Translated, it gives CATSPLDWSYNEQFF.

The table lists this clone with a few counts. CDR3 DNA sequence: TGTGCCAGCAGCTTAGTTCAGGGGTGGAACTATGGCTACACCTTC. Its translation is CASSLVQGWNYGYTF. The rearrangement links TRBV11-2 to TRBJ1-2, with a weak D call TRBD1 (6 bases). V lost 1 base and J 2 bases, leaving 11 bases between the germline ends. CDR1 and CDR2 (germline): SGHAT, FQNNGV. The CDR3 totals 15 residues.

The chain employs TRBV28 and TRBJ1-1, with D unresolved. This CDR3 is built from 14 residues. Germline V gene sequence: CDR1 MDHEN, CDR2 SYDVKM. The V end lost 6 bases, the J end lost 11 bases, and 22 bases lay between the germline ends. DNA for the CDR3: TGTGCCAGCAGGCGAACGGGCCTCAACGCGGGGGCTTTCTTT. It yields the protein CASRRTGLNAGAFF. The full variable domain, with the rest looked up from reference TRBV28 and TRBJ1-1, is DVKVTQSSRYLVKRTGEKVFLECVQDMDHENMFWYRQDPGLGLRLIYFSYDVKMKEKGDIPEGYSVSREKKERFSLILESASTNQTSMYLCASRRTGLNAGAFFGQGTRLTVV.

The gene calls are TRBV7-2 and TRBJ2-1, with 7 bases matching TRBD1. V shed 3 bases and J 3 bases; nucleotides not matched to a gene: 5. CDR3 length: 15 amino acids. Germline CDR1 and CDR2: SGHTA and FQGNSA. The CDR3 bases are TGTGCCAGCAGCTTGGGGACAGCAAACTACAATGAGCAGTTCTTC. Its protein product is CASSLGTANYNEQFF.

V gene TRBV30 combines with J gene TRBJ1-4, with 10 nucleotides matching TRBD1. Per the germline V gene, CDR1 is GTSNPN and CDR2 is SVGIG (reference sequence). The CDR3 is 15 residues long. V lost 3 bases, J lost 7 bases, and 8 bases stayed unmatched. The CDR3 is CAWSADRGRSEKLFF. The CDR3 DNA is TGTGCCTGGAGCGCGGACAGGGGGAGGAGTGAAAAACTGTTTTTT. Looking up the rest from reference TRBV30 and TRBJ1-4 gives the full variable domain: SQTIHQWPATLVQPVGSPLSLECTVEGTSNPNLYWYRQAAGRGLQLLFYSVGIGQISSEVPQNLSASRPQDRQFILSSKKLLLSDSGFYLCAWSADRGRSEKLFFGSGTQLSVL.

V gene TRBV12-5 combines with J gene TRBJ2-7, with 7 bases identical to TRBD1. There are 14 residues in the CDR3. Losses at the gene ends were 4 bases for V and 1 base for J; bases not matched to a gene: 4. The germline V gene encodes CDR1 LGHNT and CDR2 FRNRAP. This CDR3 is CASGSRQGSYEQYF. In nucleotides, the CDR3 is TGTGCTAGTGGTTCCAGACAGGGATCCTACGAGCAGTACTTC.

CDR3 region: CASSSRLAGNTGELFF. DNA for the CDR3: TGTGCCAGCTCATCTAGACTAGCGGGAAATACCGGGGAGCTGTTTTTT. V gene TRBV18 combines with J gene TRBJ2-2, with 11 bases matching TRBD2. CDR3 size: 16 residues. The trim removed 5 bases at V and 5 bases at J, leaving 7 bases unmatched. Per germline, CDR1 KGHSH and CDR2 LQKENI.

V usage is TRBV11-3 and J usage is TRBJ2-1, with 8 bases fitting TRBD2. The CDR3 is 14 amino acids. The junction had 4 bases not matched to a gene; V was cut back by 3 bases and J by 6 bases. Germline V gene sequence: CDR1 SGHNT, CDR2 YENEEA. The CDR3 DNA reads TGTGCCAGCAGCTTCGGACTAGCCACCAATGAGCAGTTCTTC. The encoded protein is CASSFGLATNEQFF.

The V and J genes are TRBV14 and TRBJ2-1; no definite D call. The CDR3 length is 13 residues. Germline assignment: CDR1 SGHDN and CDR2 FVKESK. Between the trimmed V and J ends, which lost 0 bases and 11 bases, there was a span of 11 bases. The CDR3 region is CASSQDPRVKQFF. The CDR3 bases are TGTGCCAGCAGCCAAGATCCCCGAGTCAAGCAGTTCTTC. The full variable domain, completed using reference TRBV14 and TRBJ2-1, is EAGVTQFPSHSVIEKGQTVTLRCDPISGHDNLYWYRRVMGKEIKFLLHFVKESKQDESGMPNNRFLAERTGGTYSTLKVQPAELEDSGVYFCASSQDPRVKQFFGPGTRLTVL.

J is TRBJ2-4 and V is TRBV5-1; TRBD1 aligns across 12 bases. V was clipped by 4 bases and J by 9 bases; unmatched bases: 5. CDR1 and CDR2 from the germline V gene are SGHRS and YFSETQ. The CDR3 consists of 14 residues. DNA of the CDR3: TGCGCCAGCAGCGAAGGGACAGGGGGCAGCATTCAGTACTTC. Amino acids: CASSEGTGGSIQYF.

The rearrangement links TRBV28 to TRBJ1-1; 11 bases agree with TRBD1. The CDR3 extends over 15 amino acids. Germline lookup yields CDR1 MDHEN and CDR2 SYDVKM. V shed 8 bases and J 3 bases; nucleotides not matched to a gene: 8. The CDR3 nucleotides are TGTGCCAGCGCTGATGGGGGACAGGGGGACACTGAAGCTTTCTTT. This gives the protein CASADGGQGDTEAFF.

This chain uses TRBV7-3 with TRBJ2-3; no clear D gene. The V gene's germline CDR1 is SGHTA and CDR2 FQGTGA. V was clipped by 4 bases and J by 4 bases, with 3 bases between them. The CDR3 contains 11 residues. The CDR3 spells CASSSSDTQYF. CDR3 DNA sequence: TGTGCCAGCAGCTCGTCAGATACGCAGTATTTT.

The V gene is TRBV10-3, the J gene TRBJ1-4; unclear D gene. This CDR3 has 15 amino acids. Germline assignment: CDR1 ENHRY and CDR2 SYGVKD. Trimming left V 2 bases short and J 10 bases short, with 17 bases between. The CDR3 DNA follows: TGTGCCATCAGTGAGAGATCCGGGGTGGCGGCAAAACTGTTTTTT. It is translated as CAISERSGVAAKLFF.

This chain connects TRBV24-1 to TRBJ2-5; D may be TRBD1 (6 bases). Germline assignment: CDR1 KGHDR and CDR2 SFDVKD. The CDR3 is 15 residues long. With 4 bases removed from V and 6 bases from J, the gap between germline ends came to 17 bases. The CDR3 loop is CATSESSQGKKTQYF. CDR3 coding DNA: TGTGCCACCAGTGAGAGCTCGCAGGGGAAGAAGACCCAGTACTTC.

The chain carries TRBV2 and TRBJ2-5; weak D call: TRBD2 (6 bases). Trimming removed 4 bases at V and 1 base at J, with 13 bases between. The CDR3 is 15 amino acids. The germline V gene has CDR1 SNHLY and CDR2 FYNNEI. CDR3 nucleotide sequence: TGTGCCAGCAGTGGTCGGGGGACCGTCCAAGAGACCCAGTACTTC. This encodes CASSGRGTVQETQYF.

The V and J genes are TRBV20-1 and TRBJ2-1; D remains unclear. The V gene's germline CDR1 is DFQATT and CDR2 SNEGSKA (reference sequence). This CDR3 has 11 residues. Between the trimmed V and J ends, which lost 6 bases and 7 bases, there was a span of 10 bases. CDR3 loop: CSAPEWNEQFF. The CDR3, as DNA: TGCAGTGCCCCTGAGTGGAATGAGCAGTTCTTC.

CDR3 amino acids: CASSVLGDTSYEQYF. The CDR3 DNA reads as TGTGCCAGCAGCGTATTGGGCGACACCTCCTACGAGCAGTACTTC. The chain carries TRBV5-4 and TRBJ2-7; D is unclear. The CDR3 length is 15 residues. Germline V gene lookup returns CDR1 SGHNT and CDR2 YYREEE (reference sequence). V lost 4 bases and J 0 bases, leaving 14 bases between the germline ends.

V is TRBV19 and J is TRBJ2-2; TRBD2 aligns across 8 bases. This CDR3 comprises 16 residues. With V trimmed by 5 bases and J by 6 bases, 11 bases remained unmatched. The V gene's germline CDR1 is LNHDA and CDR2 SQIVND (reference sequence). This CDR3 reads CASSAPGLGQAGELFF. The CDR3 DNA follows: TGTGCCAGTAGTGCTCCGGGACTAGGACAAGCCGGGGAGCTGTTTTTT.